This TCR beta chain was documented in a study of response to subunit inactivated influenza vaccine. General observations from the study: Authors suggested each seasonal flu vaccination may recruit only limited numbers of new T cells.

CDR1 SEHNR and CDR2 FQNEAQ come from the germline V gene (reference sequence). The CDR3 extends over 14 amino acids. Trimming left V 10 bases short and J 1 base short, with 16 bases between. TCRdb re-called the RT-PCR reads with MiXCR, one entry per CDR3 protein. The sample includes approximately 160,000 distinct CDR3 sequences, roughly 10% seen only once; the top ten take around 35%. This clonotype appeared once. Its antigen remains unidentified. The clonotype comes from a man between 50 and 75 years old who received an inactivated influenza vaccine. V gene TRBV7-9 combines with J gene TRBJ1-1; tentatively, D is TRBD1 (6 bases). The material sequenced was CD8+ T cells sorted from PBMCs, taken about 23 months after vaccination. The CDR3 nucleotides are TGTGCCATCCCGACAGGCCTAACGAACACTGAAGCTTTCTTT. As protein: CAIPTGLTNTEAFF.